Listed here are 20 T cell receptor beta chains from one sample, sequenced in a study of spatial heterogeneity in lung cancer. The time point: sample taken at primary tumor resection. Unsorted tumor, nontumor lung tissue or cryopreserved PBMC supplied the whole RNA. Each CDR3 protein gets one entry after TCRdb re-called the 5' RACE reads with MiXCR. Of 20,000 to 25,000 distinct CDR3 sequences listed, around 5% are singletons. The specimen comprised PBMCs, sampled at surgery. These receptors were taken from a male donor with early-stage non-small cell lung cancer.

The chain couples TRBV5-1 to TRBJ2-1; TRBD2 might be the D (5 bases). This CDR3 is 14 amino acids long. Germline V gene data show CDR1 as SGHRS and CDR2 as YFSETQ. The V and J ends lost 2 bases and 5 bases respectively, with 11 bases between them. In DNA, the CDR3 is TGCGCCAGCAGCTTAACGGGGATAAACAATGAGCAGTTCTTC. This translates into CASSLTGINNEQFF.

This clonotype has a count of ten or more. This chain connects TRBV12-3 or TRBV12-4 to TRBJ2-2, with D maybe TRBD1 (6 bases). Trimming removed 7 bases from V and 2 bases from J, with 14 bases in between. This CDR3 contains 15 residues. Here the CDR3 reads CASTPQGVNTGELFF. For the CDR3, the DNA is TGTGCCAGCACCCCACAGGGCGTAAACACCGGGGAGCTGTTTTTT.

This clonotype showed up many times. V usage is TRBV29-1 and J usage is TRBJ2-1; 9 positions match TRBD2. V was pared by 1 base and J by 6 bases, with 4 bases of the junction left unmatched. This CDR3 is built from 14 residues. Germline values: CDR1 SQVTM, CDR2 ANQGSEA. The CDR3 reads CSVEVRGGINEQFF. CDR3 nucleotide sequence: TGCAGCGTTGAAGTGCGGGGGGGCATCAATGAGCAGTTCTTC.

V and J are TRBV5-1 and TRBJ2-1; possibly TRBD2 for D (5 bases). Germline CDR1 reads SGHRS; CDR2 reads YFSETQ. The CDR3 contains 13 residues. V gave up 4 bases and J gave up 14 bases, with 19 bases separating them. The CDR3 coding sequence is TGCGCCAGCAGCCTGGACGGGAATAGACCGGAGTTCTTC. Amino acids: CASSLDGNRPEFF. Full variable domain (remainder filled in from reference TRBV5-1 and TRBJ2-1): KAGVTQTPRYLIKTRGQQVTLSCSPISGHRSVSWYQQTPGQGLQFLFEYFSETQRNKGNFPGRFSGRQFSNSRSEMNVSTLELGDSALYLCASSLDGNRPEFFGPGTRLTVL.

In this sample, this clonotype turned up a few times. The chain links TRBV18 to TRBJ2-7; 8 nucleotides match TRBD1. The ends lost 6 bases at V and 0 bases at J; junction bases unmatched: 7. There are 15 residues in the CDR3. Germline V CDR1 and CDR2: KGHSH, LQKENI. In DNA form, the CDR3 reads TGTGCCAGCTCCCCGAGACAGGGGAGCTCCTACGAGCAGTACTTC. Translated: CASSPRQGSSYEQYF.

The genes are TRBV7-9 and TRBJ1-4; D is undetermined. Germline values: CDR1 SEHNR, CDR2 FQNEAQ (reference sequence). V lost 0 bases to trimming and J lost 5 bases, with 10 bases between them. The CDR3 covers 15 residues. The CDR3 nucleotides read TGTGCCAGCAGCTTAGCGGTGATATCGAATGAAAAACTGTTTTTT. Amino acids: CASSLAVISNEKLFF.

This clonotype was counted at least ten times. The V and J genes are TRBV7-9 and TRBJ2-3; D gene ambiguous. This CDR3 is built from 14 residues. V was shortened by 3 bases and J by 2 bases, with 9 bases between the two germline ends. CDR1 is SEHNR and CDR2 is FQNEAQ in the germline V gene (reference sequence). CDR3 region: CASSFITTTDTQYF. The CDR3 DNA follows: TGTGCCAGCAGCTTCATTACAACCACAGATACGCAGTATTTT.

V gene TRBV10-1 combines with J gene TRBJ2-1, with D unresolved. Trimming cost V 0 bases and J 8 bases, with 5 bases left between them. Germline assignment: CDR1 WNHNN and CDR2 SYGVQD (reference sequence). The CDR3 extends over 12 amino acids. The CDR3 coding sequence is TGCGCCAGCAGTGAGTCGAATCATGAGCAGTTCTTC. Translated, it gives CASSESNHEQFF.

This clonotype showed up many times. The V and J genes are TRBV20-1 and TRBJ2-5, with D uncertain. CDR3 size: 12 residues. CDR1 and CDR2 from the germline V gene are DFQATT and SNEGSKA (reference sequence). The ends were cut back, 3 bases at V and 4 bases at J, with 9 bases in the middle. The CDR3 coding sequence is TGCAGTGCTAGCGTTGGTTCAGAGACCCAGTACTTC. This sequence encodes CSASVGSETQYF.

The chain has TRBV27 and TRBJ2-3; D is perhaps TRBD2 (5 bases). The length of the CDR3 is 15 residues. Germline assignment: CDR1 MNHEY and CDR2 SMNVEV (reference sequence). V lost 6 bases, J lost 2 bases, and 15 bases lay in between. The CDR3 region is CASRGFTGYTDTQYF. The CDR3, as DNA: TGTGCCAGCAGGGGGTTCACGGGATACACAGATACGCAGTATTTT.

By share, this clonotype ranks as medium-sized. V is TRBV20-1 and J is TRBJ2-7; 7 bases are a match to TRBD1. CDR1 and CDR2 from the germline V gene are DFQATT and SNEGSKA (reference sequence). The CDR3 runs to 13 residues. J was trimmed by 3 bases and V by 6 bases; bases with no gene match: 8. CDR3 sequence: CSASGTANYEQYF. CDR3 bases: TGCAGTGCATCTGGGACAGCTAACTACGAGCAGTACTTC.

This clonotype is medium-sized by share. This sequence joins TRBV7-8 and TRBJ2-5, with 7 bases that match TRBD1. The CDR3 is 15 residues long. With V trimmed by 4 bases and J by 9 bases, 14 bases remained unmatched. The germline gives CDR1 SGHVS, CDR2 FQNEAQ. The CDR3 loop reads CASSSLPGTALAQYF. The CDR3, as DNA: TGTGCCAGCAGCTCTTTACCCGGGACAGCCCTGGCCCAGTACTTC.

There are many counts of this clonotype. The chain uses TRBV4-3 and TRBJ2-7; D unclear. V lost 0 bases and J 1 base, leaving 16 bases between the germline ends. This CDR3 spans 17 amino acids. Per the germline V gene, CDR1 is LGHNA and CDR2 is YSLEER. For the CDR3, the DNA is TGCGCCAGCAGCCAAGACTTTCACGGGTTCCCGTCCTACGAGCAGTACTTC. Amino acid sequence: CASSQDFHGFPSYEQYF.

This clonotype has at least ten counts. The V call is TRBV5-6, the J call TRBJ1-2; a weak D match, TRBD1 (5 bases). The germline V gene encodes CDR1 SGHDT and CDR2 YYEEEE. Trimming removed 4 bases at V and 0 bases at J, with 13 bases between. The CDR3 consists of 15 residues. The CDR3 region is CASSRYRSANYGYTF. CDR3 in DNA: TGTGCCAGCAGCCGCTACAGGAGTGCTAACTATGGCTACACCTTC.

This clonotype was seen many times. The rearrangement links TRBV4-2 to TRBJ2-1, with TRBD2 identical over 8 bases. The CDR3 is made up of 14 amino acids. The trim removed 1 base at V and 5 bases at J, leaving 1 base unmatched. Germline CDR1 reads LGHNA; CDR2 reads YNFKEQ. CDR3 in DNA: TGTGCCAGCAGCCAAGCGGGGGGGGACAATGAGCAGTTCTTC. This translates into CASSQAGGDNEQFF.

This chain uses TRBV18 with TRBJ2-2, with a weak D call TRBD1 (5 bases). Trimming cost V 3 bases and J 2 bases, with 10 bases left between them. The germline V gene encodes CDR1 KGHSH and CDR2 LQKENI. The CDR3 is 15 residues long. Written as DNA, the CDR3 is TGTGCCAGCTCACCCCTCCAGGGAAACACCGGGGAGCTGTTTTTT. Its translation: CASSPLQGNTGELFF.

This clonotype was observed at least ten times. V usage is TRBV29-1 and J usage is TRBJ2-3; TRBD2 aligns across 8 bases. CDR1 is SQVTM and CDR2 is ANQGSEA in the germline V gene. The CDR3 consists of 13 residues. After removal of 6 bases from V and 5 bases from J, the junction contained 7 bases not matched to a gene. CDR3 in amino acids: CSVGGGFEDTQYF. The CDR3 DNA follows: TGCAGCGTAGGCGGGGGGTTCGAAGATACGCAGTATTTT.

This clonotype was detected many times. The V call is TRBV5-1, the J call TRBJ2-1; D perhaps matches TRBD1 (5 bases). Per germline, CDR1 SGHRS and CDR2 YFSETQ. The CDR3 runs 14 residues. The V and J ends lost 6 bases and 7 bases respectively, with 17 bases between them. The CDR3 loop is CASTQGPPRNEQFF. In nucleotides, the CDR3 is TGCGCCAGCACCCAGGGCCCCCCGAGGAATGAGCAGTTCTTC.

This clonotype was seen ten or more times. The chain employs TRBV5-1 and TRBJ2-1; TRBD2 agrees at 8 bases. The junction had 1 base not matched to a gene; V was cut back by 4 bases and J by 7 bases. Germline values: CDR1 SGHRS, CDR2 YFSETQ. The CDR3 has 12 amino acids. This CDR3 reads CASSPSGNEQFF. The CDR3, as DNA: TGCGCCAGCAGCCCTAGCGGGAATGAGCAGTTCTTC.

This clonotype was recorded many times. V and J are TRBV4-1 and TRBJ1-1; 7 bases are shared with TRBD1. Germline V gene data show CDR1 as MGHRA and CDR2 as YSYEKL. V was pared by 0 bases and J by 4 bases, with 2 bases of the junction left unmatched. CDR3 size: 14 residues. The CDR3 is CASSQDQGGTEAFF. DNA of the CDR3: TGCGCCAGCAGCCAAGATCAGGGGGGCACTGAAGCTTTCTTT.